A selection of T cell receptor beta chains follows, all from one sample in a study of radiotherapy plus CTLA-4 blockade in lung cancer. Here immunoSEQ multiplex PCR was the method, and the copy in TCRdb shows in-frame clones only, minus some. The data show 55,000 to 80,000 clones, with more than 75% seen just once and about 38% held by the top ten. This sample comprised peripheral blood, obtained from a patient treated with radiotherapy plus ipilimumab. The receptors originated from a human donor with non-small cell lung cancer that progressed on radiotherapy plus ipilimumab. Both conserved end residues are part of each CDR3. The D gene is left open where the match is weak. Not all rows give a size; the values are once, few, many and, for expanded clones, a class.

j_call: TRBJ1-4; clone_size: once; v_call: TRBV27; d_call: .; cdr3_aa: CASSFDGTTNEKLFF; cdr3_nt: TGTGCCAGCAGTTTCGACGGTACAACTAATGAAAAACTGTTTTTT
j_call: TRBJ2-1; clone_size: .; v_call: TRBV7-6; d_call: TRBD2; cdr3_aa: CASSPRGRREGRVNEQFF; cdr3_nt: TGTGCCAGCAGCCCGAGAGGTCGGCGGGAGGGCCGGGTCAATGAGCAGTTCTTC
j_call: TRBJ1-3; clone_size: .; v_call: TRBV6-1; d_call: .; cdr3_aa: CASSEYGINTIYF; cdr3_nt: TGTGCCAGCAGTGAATACGGGATAAACACCATATATTTT
j_call: TRBJ1-4; clone_size: once; v_call: TRBV6-6; d_call: TRBD1; cdr3_aa: CASSLQGESEKLFF; cdr3_nt: TGTGCCAGCAGTTTACAGGGGGAGAGTGAAAAACTGTTTTTT
j_call: TRBJ2-1; clone_size: .; v_call: TRBV5-6; d_call: TRBD2; cdr3_aa: CASSLLAGGFNEQFF; cdr3_nt: TGTGCCAGCAGCTTGCTTGCGGGAGGATTCAATGAGCAGTTCTTC
j_call: TRBJ2-1; clone_size: .; v_call: TRBV27; d_call: .; cdr3_aa: CASSLSTDYNEQFF; cdr3_nt: TGTGCCAGCAGTTTATCGACCGACTACAATGAGCAGTTCTTC
j_call: TRBJ2-4; clone_size: .; v_call: TRBV5-6; d_call: .; cdr3_aa: CASSLGKGGPEYF; cdr3_nt: TGTGCCAGCAGCTTGGGAAAAGGGGGACCTGAGTACTTC
j_call: TRBJ1-1; clone_size: .; v_call: TRBV2; d_call: .; cdr3_aa: CASSDRGVGTEAFF; cdr3_nt: TGTGCCAGCAGTGATAGGGGGGTGGGCACTGAAGCTTTCTTT
j_call: TRBJ2-2; clone_size: .; v_call: TRBV9; d_call: TRBD2; cdr3_aa: CASSAIAGAGELFF; cdr3_nt: TGTGCCAGCAGCGCCATAGCGGGAGCCGGGGAGCTGTTTTTT
j_call: TRBJ2-1; clone_size: .; v_call: TRBV27; d_call: TRBD2; cdr3_aa: CASSFLASGRGNEQFF; cdr3_nt: TGTGCCAGCAGTTTCTTGGCTAGCGGGAGGGGAAATGAGCAGTTCTTC
j_call: TRBJ2-3; clone_size: .; v_call: TRBV4-2; d_call: TRBD2; cdr3_aa: CASSQDPGLAGSGSDTQYF; cdr3_nt: TGTGCCAGCAGCCAAGATCCGGGACTAGCGGGATCGGGGTCAGATACGCAGTATTTT
j_call: TRBJ2-1; clone_size: .; v_call: TRBV27; d_call: .; cdr3_aa: CAGSAGLVFYNEQFF; cdr3_nt: TGTGCCGGCAGCGCCGGACTGGTCTTCTACAATGAGCAGTTCTTC
j_call: TRBJ1-5; clone_size: .; v_call: TRBV10-3; d_call: TRBD1; cdr3_aa: CAISGENRGGQPQHF; cdr3_nt: TGTGCCATCAGTGGGGAAAACAGGGGCGGTCAGCCCCAGCATTTT
j_call: TRBJ2-2; clone_size: .; v_call: TRBV7-2; d_call: .; cdr3_aa: CASSLVYGGELFF; cdr3_nt: TGTGCCAGCAGCTTAGTCTACGGCGGGGAGCTGTTTTTT
j_call: TRBJ1-1; clone_size: .; v_call: TRBV18; d_call: .; cdr3_aa: CASSPNSNTEAFF; cdr3_nt: TGTGCCAGCTCACCAAACAGTAACACTGAAGCTTTCTTT
j_call: TRBJ2-3; clone_size: .; v_call: TRBV4-1; d_call: .; cdr3_aa: CASSLGENTQYF; cdr3_nt: TGCGCCAGCAGCTTAGGGGAGAATACGCAGTATTTT
j_call: TRBJ2-1; clone_size: .; v_call: TRBV2; d_call: TRBD2; cdr3_aa: CASSEDSGRGNEQFF; cdr3_nt: TGTGCCAGCAGTGAAGATAGCGGGAGAGGCAATGAGCAGTTCTTC
j_call: TRBJ1-1; clone_size: .; v_call: TRBV30; d_call: TRBD1; cdr3_aa: CAWQSPRTGERTEAFF; cdr3_nt: TGTGCCTGGCAGAGCCCTCGGACAGGGGAGCGCACTGAAGCTTTCTTT
j_call: TRBJ1-1; clone_size: .; v_call: TRBV5-6; d_call: .; cdr3_aa: CASSLRENTEAFF; cdr3_nt: TGTGCCAGCAGCTTGAGGGAGAACACTGAAGCTTTCTTT
j_call: TRBJ2-2; clone_size: .; v_call: TRBV7-3; d_call: .; cdr3_aa: CARPKGNNTGELFF; cdr3_nt: TGTGCCAGACCTAAGGGGAATAACACCGGGGAGCTGTTTTTT
j_call: TRBJ2-2; clone_size: .; v_call: TRBV19; d_call: TRBD2; cdr3_aa: CATRAGRLDTGELFF; cdr3_nt: TGTGCCACCAGGGCCGGGAGGTTGGACACCGGGGAGCTGTTTTTT
j_call: TRBJ2-2; clone_size: .; v_call: TRBV7-3; d_call: TRBD2; cdr3_aa: CASLDISGPNTGELFF; cdr3_nt: TGTGCCAGCCTGGATATTAGCGGGCCGAACACCGGGGAGCTGTTTTTT
j_call: TRBJ2-1; clone_size: .; v_call: TRBV10-2; d_call: .; cdr3_aa: CASSESLYNEQFF; cdr3_nt: TGCGCCAGCAGTGAGTCTCTCTACAATGAGCAGTTCTTC
j_call: TRBJ2-2; clone_size: .; v_call: TRBV7-7; d_call: .; cdr3_aa: CASSYPGTGELFF; cdr3_nt: TGTGCTAGCAGTTACCCAGGCACCGGGGAGCTGTTTTTT
j_call: TRBJ1-2; clone_size: .; v_call: TRBV30; d_call: TRBD1; cdr3_aa: CARGTGTGDPYGYTF; cdr3_nt: TGTGCCCGGGGAACCGGGACAGGGGATCCCTATGGCTACACCTTC
j_call: TRBJ2-5; clone_size: .; v_call: TRBV5-4; d_call: .; cdr3_aa: CASSSSSAYQETQYF; cdr3_nt: TGTGCCAGCAGCAGCTCTAGCGCCTATCAAGAGACCCAGTACTTC
j_call: TRBJ1-3; clone_size: .; v_call: TRBV5-1; d_call: .; cdr3_aa: CASSTSDSSGNTIYF; cdr3_nt: TGCGCCAGCAGCACGAGCGATAGCTCTGGAAACACCATATATTTT
j_call: TRBJ2-2; clone_size: .; v_call: TRBV2; d_call: .; cdr3_aa: CASREGRANTGELFF; cdr3_nt: TGTGCCAGCAGAGAAGGCAGGGCGAACACCGGGGAGCTGTTTTTT
j_call: TRBJ2-3; clone_size: .; v_call: TRBV7-9; d_call: TRBD2; cdr3_aa: CASSLGTSGSLDTQYF; cdr3_nt: TGTGCCAGCAGCTTAGGGACTAGCGGGAGTTTAGATACGCAGTATTTT
j_call: TRBJ2-1; clone_size: .; v_call: TRBV30; d_call: TRBD2; cdr3_aa: CAWSIDSGRADEQFF; cdr3_nt: TGTGCCTGGAGTATCGATAGCGGGAGGGCCGATGAGCAGTTCTTC
j_call: TRBJ2-5; clone_size: .; v_call: TRBV30; d_call: .; cdr3_aa: CAWLGLQETQYF; cdr3_nt: TGTGCCTGGCTGGGGCTTCAAGAGACCCAGTACTTC
j_call: TRBJ2-1; clone_size: .; v_call: TRBV27; d_call: TRBD1; cdr3_aa: CASSLRTGATYNEQFF; cdr3_nt: TGTGCCAGCAGCCTGCGGACAGGGGCAACCTACAATGAGCAGTTCTTC
j_call: TRBJ2-5; clone_size: .; v_call: TRBV6-5; d_call: .; cdr3_aa: CASYDWTQGETQYF; cdr3_nt: TGTGCCAGCTACGACTGGACGCAAGGAGAGACCCAGTACTTC
j_call: TRBJ1-3; clone_size: .; v_call: TRBV9; d_call: .; cdr3_aa: CASSVAAVSSGNTIYF; cdr3_nt: TGTGCCAGCAGCGTAGCTGCGGTTAGCTCTGGAAACACCATATATTTT
j_call: TRBJ2-5; clone_size: .; v_call: TRBV30; d_call: TRBD2; cdr3_aa: CAWSWTSGSETQYF; cdr3_nt: TGTGCCTGGAGCTGGACTAGCGGGAGTGAGACCCAGTACTTC
j_call: TRBJ1-2; clone_size: .; v_call: TRBV6-1; d_call: TRBD1; cdr3_aa: CASSEEGARGYTF; cdr3_nt: TGTGCCAGCAGTGAAGAGGGGGCTCGTGGCTACACCTTC
j_call: TRBJ2-2; clone_size: .; v_call: TRBV5-1; d_call: TRBD1; cdr3_aa: CASSPMGQGAHGELFF; cdr3_nt: TGCGCCAGCAGCCCTATGGGACAGGGGGCGCACGGGGAGCTGTTTTTT
j_call: TRBJ2-1; clone_size: once; v_call: TRBV28; d_call: TRBD1; cdr3_aa: CASRETGGAYNEQFF; cdr3_nt: TGTGCCAGCAGGGAAACAGGGGGCGCCTACAATGAGCAGTTCTTC
j_call: TRBJ2-3; clone_size: .; v_call: TRBV5-4; d_call: .; cdr3_aa: CASAPTSTDTQYF; cdr3_nt: TGTGCCAGCGCTCCAACTAGTACAGATACGCAGTATTTT
j_call: TRBJ2-2; clone_size: .; v_call: TRBV5-1; d_call: .; cdr3_aa: CASSLEGELTGELFF; cdr3_nt: TGCGCCAGCAGCTTGGAGGGGGAGTTAACCGGGGAGCTGTTTTTT
j_call: TRBJ2-1; clone_size: .; v_call: TRBV6-6; d_call: .; cdr3_aa: CASSYSKGESYNEQFF; cdr3_nt: TGTGCCAGCAGTTACTCGAAGGGGGAGTCCTACAATGAGCAGTTCTTC
j_call: TRBJ1-3; clone_size: .; v_call: TRBV6-5; d_call: TRBD1; cdr3_aa: CASSRGQLSGNTIYF; cdr3_nt: TGTGCCAGCAGTAGGGGACAGCTCTCTGGAAACACCATATATTTT
j_call: TRBJ2-7; clone_size: .; v_call: TRBV9; d_call: .; cdr3_aa: CASSGSFAGNSIHEQYF; cdr3_nt: TGTGCCAGCAGCGGGTCCTTCGCCGGGAACTCGATCCACGAGCAGTACTTC
j_call: TRBJ2-3; clone_size: .; v_call: TRBV28; d_call: .; cdr3_aa: CASNADTHRTDTQYF; cdr3_nt: TGTGCCAGCAACGCGGACACCCACCGCACAGATACGCAGTATTTT
j_call: TRBJ1-4; clone_size: .; v_call: TRBV7-9; d_call: .; cdr3_aa: CASSPEKLFF; cdr3_nt: TGTGCCAGCAGCCCTGAAAAACTGTTTTTT
j_call: TRBJ2-1; clone_size: .; v_call: TRBV20-1; d_call: .; cdr3_aa: CSASLAGQFF; cdr3_nt: TGCAGTGCTAGCCTCGCGGGCCAGTTCTTC
j_call: TRBJ2-1; clone_size: .; v_call: TRBV2; d_call: .; cdr3_aa: CASSETGDNEQFF; cdr3_nt: TGTGCCAGCAGTGAAACGGGCGACAATGAGCAGTTCTTC
j_call: TRBJ2-5; clone_size: once; v_call: TRBV27; d_call: TRBD2; cdr3_aa: CASSSPSGLAGDQETQYF; cdr3_nt: TGTGCCAGCAGTTCTCCCTCGGGACTAGCGGGAGACCAAGAGACCCAGTACTTC
j_call: TRBJ1-3; clone_size: once; v_call: TRBV9; d_call: .; cdr3_aa: CASSVEGSPNSGNTIYF; cdr3_nt: TGTGCCAGCAGCGTAGAGGGCAGTCCAAACTCTGGAAACACCATATATTTT
j_call: TRBJ2-7; clone_size: .; v_call: TRBV27; d_call: TRBD2; cdr3_aa: CASSSGLAGYEQYF; cdr3_nt: TGTGCCAGCAGTTCCGGACTAGCGGGGTACGAGCAGTACTTC
j_call: TRBJ2-2; clone_size: .; v_call: TRBV30; d_call: .; cdr3_aa: CAWSKRSNTGELFF; cdr3_nt: TGTGCCTGGAGCAAACGGTCGAACACCGGGGAGCTGTTTTTT
j_call: TRBJ2-7; clone_size: .; v_call: TRBV11-1; d_call: TRBD2; cdr3_aa: CASSVSGSLTYEQYF; cdr3_nt: TGTGCCAGCAGCGTTAGCGGGAGCCTCACCTACGAGCAGTACTTC
j_call: TRBJ1-1; clone_size: .; v_call: TRBV30; d_call: .; cdr3_aa: CAGTAGKEAFF; cdr3_nt: TGTGCCGGTACCGCGGGGAAAGAAGCTTTCTTT
j_call: TRBJ2-3; clone_size: .; v_call: TRBV4-1; d_call: .; cdr3_aa: CASSQADTQYF; cdr3_nt: TGCGCCAGCAGCCAAGCAGATACGCAGTATTTT
j_call: TRBJ2-3; clone_size: once; v_call: TRBV30; d_call: .; cdr3_aa: CASKGGGDTQYF; cdr3_nt: TGTGCCTCAAAGGGGGGGGGAGATACGCAGTATTTT
j_call: TRBJ1-2; clone_size: .; v_call: TRBV18; d_call: .; cdr3_aa: CASSPGGGGGYTF; cdr3_nt: TGTGCCAGCTCACCAGGAGGGGGAGGTGGCTACACCTTC
j_call: TRBJ1-4; clone_size: .; v_call: TRBV7-9; d_call: .; cdr3_aa: CASSLDGTPFSF; cdr3_nt: TGTGCCAGCAGCTTAGATGGGACACCTTTCTCTTTT